Here is one T cell receptor (beta chain) with its context. This CDR3 has 14 amino acids. CDR1 SGHRS and CDR2 YFSETQ come from the germline V gene. V lost 2 bases and J 8 bases, leaving 14 bases between the germline ends. The data were taken from a study of CD8+ T cells in alopecia areata. In each case, RNA was isolated and then reverse transcribed into cDNA as the sequencing template. Measured with immunoSEQ multiplex PCR; TCRdb has only the in-frame clones, and not every one. This table holds under 150,000 clones, 45% to 50% found once. Sequencing was carried out using NKG2D-low CD8+ T cells sorted from blood. This clonotype was obtained from a human donor with alopecia areata. The V gene is TRBV5-1, the J gene TRBJ2-1; D call uncertain. Here the CDR3 DNA reads TGCGCCAGCAGCTTTAATCAGCTAACCGATGAGCAGTTCTTC. The encoded protein is CASSFNQLTDEQFF.